Shown below are 19 T cell receptor beta chains from a single sample sequenced in a study of beta chain features in type 1 diabetes. TCRB transcripts that were expressed got sequenced, as all of the isolated RNA had been reverse transcribed. Repertoires were generated with immunoSEQ multiplex PCR, while TCRdb's copy carries only in-frame clones and drops some. The sample holds approximately 330,000 clones, about 10% seen once. Sequenced input: naive CD4+ T cells from blood. The source of these receptors is a woman aged 25 to 39 in good health.

The sample holds a few counts of this clone. The chain recombines TRBV9 with TRBJ2-5; D possibly corresponds to TRBD1 (6 bases). Germline V gene sequence: CDR1 SGDLS, CDR2 YYNGEE. This CDR3 is 15 amino acids long. V was clipped by 4 bases and J by 3 bases, with 16 bases between them. The CDR3 DNA follows: TGTGCCAGCAGCCTCCAGGGACATCGTAAAGAGACCCAGTACTTC. Its translation: CASSLQGHRKETQYF.

This chain uses TRBV4-3 with TRBJ1-5; possible D gene TRBD1, 6 bases. The CDR3 is made up of 16 amino acids. Germline V gene data show CDR1 as LGHNA and CDR2 as YSLEER. Trimming removed 1 base from V and 3 bases from J, with 13 bases in between. Written as DNA, the CDR3 is TGCGCCAGCAGCCAAGGGTTGGGACACCCCAATCAGCCCCAGCATTTT. Its translation: CASSQGLGHPNQPQHF.

This chain uses TRBV2 with TRBJ2-2; 7 nucleotides match TRBD1. This CDR3 has 16 residues. CDR1 and CDR2 from the germline V gene are SNHLY and FYNNEI. V lost 3 bases and J lost 2; bases outside the gene matches: 6. CDR3 DNA: TGTGCCAGCAGTGAGTGGGGGACAGCTAACACCGGGGAGCTGTTTTTT. Its protein product is CASSEWGTANTGELFF.

The sample holds a few counts of this clone. The chain has TRBV19 and TRBJ2-5; 7 bases map to TRBD1. There are 14 residues in the CDR3. In germline, CDR1 is LNHDA, CDR2 SQIVND (reference sequence). The junction had 6 bases not matched to a gene; V was cut back by 5 bases and J by 3 bases. The CDR3 DNA is TGTGCCAGTAGTCCGTGGACAGGAAAAGAGACCCAGTACTTC. It specifies CASSPWTGKETQYF. The full variable domain, completed using reference TRBV19 and TRBJ2-5, is DGGITQSPKYLFRKEGQNVTLSCEQNLNHDAMYWYRQDPGQGLRLIYYSQIVNDFQKGDIAEGYSVSREKKESFPLTVTSAQKNPTAFYLCASSPWTGKETQYFGPGTRLLVL.

This rearrangement joins TRBV19 to TRBJ1-2; D not certain. V lost 7 bases and J 8 bases, leaving 23 bases between the germline ends. The CDR3 covers 15 residues. The germline gives CDR1 LNHDA, CDR2 SQIVND (reference sequence). The CDR3, as DNA: TGTGCCAGTACGATTGTCGGGGATTCGGTATACGGCTACACCTTC. It translates to CASTIVGDSVYGYTF.

V is TRBV18 and J is TRBJ2-7, with 7 bases matching TRBD2. CDR1 and CDR2 from the germline V gene are KGHSH and LQKENI. V gave up 3 bases and J gave up 5 bases; unmatched junction bases: 16. This CDR3 has 17 residues. The CDR3 reads CASSPLGGGGKGDEQYF. In nucleotides, the CDR3 is TGTGCCAGCTCACCGCTAGGCGGGGGAGGAAAGGGAGACGAGCAGTACTTC.

This clone was detected a few times. CDR3 in amino acids: CASSPEGLAGGREQYF. The CDR3, as DNA: TGCGCCAGCAGCCCCGAGGGGCTAGCGGGAGGGCGCGAGCAGTACTTC. This chain uses TRBV5-1 with TRBJ2-7, with TRBD2 identical over 12 bases. V trimming: 4 bases; J trimming: 6 bases; junction bases outside the gene matches: 11. This CDR3 contains 16 residues. The germline V gene has CDR1 SGHRS and CDR2 YFSETQ.

The chain has TRBV4-2 and TRBJ2-3; D is possibly TRBD2 (5 bases). The CDR3 loop spans 14 amino acids. Trimming took off 2 bases at V and 4 bases at J, with 10 bases between the two ends. Germline assignment: CDR1 LGHNA and CDR2 YNFKEQ. The CDR3 DNA reads as TGTGCCAGCAGCCAATTACTAGGAGCAGATACGCAGTATTTT. It is translated as CASSQLLGADTQYF.

This clone was detected a few times. A junction end diverges from the germline sequence, so it may reflect a read error. V gene TRBV28 combines with J gene TRBJ2-5; 11 bases are a match to TRBD1. CDR1 and CDR2 from the germline V gene are MDHEN and SYDVKM. The CDR3 extends over 16 amino acids. In nucleotides, the CDR3 is TGTGCCAGCAGTTTATCCACACTCCGGGACAGGGGGGAAGCGGACTTC. It yields the protein CASSLSTLRDRGEADF.

The CDR3 nucleotides read TGTGCCAGCGGGCCTCGCGGACAGGTCATTCAGACGCAGTATTTT. This gives the protein CASGPRGQVIQTQYF. The chain employs TRBV19 and TRBJ2-3; 7 nucleotides agree with TRBD1. This CDR3 is built from 15 residues. Germline V gives CDR1 LNHDA, CDR2 SQIVND (reference sequence). V gave up 9 bases and J gave up 9 bases; unmatched junction bases: 18.

CDR3 residues: CATSRITGGPQAFF. As DNA, the CDR3 is TGTGCCACCAGCAGAATAACAGGGGGTCCGCAAGCTTTCTTT. The chain is built from TRBV15 and TRBJ1-1, with 8 bases that match TRBD1. Germline V gene sequence: CDR1 LNHNV, CDR2 YYDKDF (reference sequence). The length of the CDR3 is 14 residues. With V trimmed by 2 bases and J by 9 bases, 8 bases remained unmatched. Variable domain in full (rest from reference TRBV15 and TRBJ1-1): DAMVIQNPRYQVTQFGKPVTLSCSQTLNHNVMYWYQQKSSQAPKLLFHYYDKDFNNEADTPDNFQSRRPNTSFCFLDIRSPGLGDTAMYLCATSRITGGPQAFFGQGTRLTVV.

In this sample, this clone turned up a few times. This rearrangement joins TRBV28 to TRBJ2-1, with a possible D match to TRBD1 (6 bases). The CDR3 loop spans 14 amino acids. From germline, CDR1 is MDHEN and CDR2 SYDVKM. V dropped 3 bases and J dropped 5 bases, with 11 bases sitting between them. DNA for the CDR3: TGTGCCAGCAGTTTTCGGGACACCCACAATGAGCAGTTCTTC. This gives the protein CASSFRDTHNEQFF.

The chain has TRBV18 and TRBJ1-2, with TRBD1 identical over 9 bases. Trimming at V came to 3 bases and at J to 7 bases, leaving 3 bases not matched to a gene. Germline CDR1 KGHSH, CDR2 LQKENI. This CDR3 comprises 13 residues. The CDR3 is CASSPGTGSGYTF. For the CDR3, the DNA is TGTGCCAGCTCACCCGGGACAGGGAGTGGCTACACCTTC.

This clone has a handful of counts. The rearrangement uses TRBV15 and TRBJ1-2, with TRBD1 matching over 7 bases. Germline trimming cut 1 base from V and 0 bases from J; bases unmatched to any gene: 5. The CDR3 runs 16 residues. In germline, CDR1 is LNHNV, CDR2 YYDKDF (reference sequence). CDR3: CATSRGPTGANYGYTF. The CDR3, as DNA: TGTGCCACCAGCAGAGGTCCCACAGGGGCTAACTATGGCTACACCTTC.

The gene calls are TRBV5-6 and TRBJ2-7; 9 bases align to TRBD2. This CDR3 region has 15 residues. V shed 2 bases and J 3 bases; nucleotides not matched to a gene: 6. Germline V gene sequence: CDR1 SGHDT, CDR2 YYEEEE. In DNA, the CDR3 is TGTGCCAGCAGCTTCTCTCCAGCGGGAGGCTACGAGCAGTACTTC. Amino acids: CASSFSPAGGYEQYF.

The table lists this clone with a few counts. This sequence joins TRBV28 and TRBJ2-7; 8 bases are shared with TRBD1. V trimming: 10 bases; J trimming: 3 bases; junction bases outside the gene matches: 8. Germline V CDR1 and CDR2: MDHEN, SYDVKM. CDR3 length: 13 amino acids. The CDR3 nucleotides read TGTGCCACCCCGGACAGGGAATGCTACGAGCAGTACTTC. The encoded protein is CATPDRECYEQYF.

The chain couples TRBV7-2 to TRBJ2-5, with a possible D match to TRBD2 (5 bases). Trimming pared 5 bases from V and 5 bases from J, leaving 9 bases between. Germline V CDR1 and CDR2: SGHTA, FQGNSA. The CDR3 length is 12 residues. The CDR3 DNA sequence: TGTGCCAGCAGCCCGCGGAGGGAGACCCAGTACTTC. Translated: CASSPRRETQYF.

This clone has a handful of counts. The rearrangement links TRBV15 to TRBJ1-2, with 7 bases aligning to TRBD1. Losses at the gene ends were 1 base for V and 3 bases for J; bases not matched to a gene: 11. Germline CDR1 LNHNV, CDR2 YYDKDF (reference sequence). This CDR3 spans 17 amino acids. Written as DNA, the CDR3 is TGTGCCACCAGCAGAGGAGGGCGAGGGGGCAAGGACTATGGCTACACCTTC. This encodes CATSRGGRGGKDYGYTF. Filled out from reference TRBV15 and TRBJ1-2, the complete variable domain reads DAMVIQNPRYQVTQFGKPVTLSCSQTLNHNVMYWYQQKSSQAPKLLFHYYDKDFNNEADTPDNFQSRRPNTSFCFLDIRSPGLGDTAMYLCATSRGGRGGKDYGYTFGSGTRLTVV.

This clone has only a few counts. The CDR3 reads CASSQEKRVSNEQFF. CDR3 DNA sequence: TGCGCCAGCAGCCAAGAGAAGCGGGTCTCCAATGAGCAGTTCTTC. J is TRBJ2-1 and V is TRBV4-3; tentatively, D is TRBD2 (6 bases). Trimming cost V 0 bases and J 6 bases, with 12 bases left between them. CDR1 LGHNA and CDR2 YSLEER come from the germline V gene. The CDR3 sequence is 15 residues long.